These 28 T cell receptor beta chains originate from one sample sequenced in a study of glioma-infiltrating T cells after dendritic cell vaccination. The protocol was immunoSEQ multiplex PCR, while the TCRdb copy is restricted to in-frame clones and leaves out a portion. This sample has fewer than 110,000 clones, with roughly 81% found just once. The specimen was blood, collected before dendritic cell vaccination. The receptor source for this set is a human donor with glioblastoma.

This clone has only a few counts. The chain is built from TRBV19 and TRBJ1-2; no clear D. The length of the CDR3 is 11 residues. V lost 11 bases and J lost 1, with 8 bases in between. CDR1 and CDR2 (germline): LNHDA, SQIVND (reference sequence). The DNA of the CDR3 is TGTGCCGGTCAGGATAACTATGGCTACACCTTC. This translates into CAGQDNYGYTF.

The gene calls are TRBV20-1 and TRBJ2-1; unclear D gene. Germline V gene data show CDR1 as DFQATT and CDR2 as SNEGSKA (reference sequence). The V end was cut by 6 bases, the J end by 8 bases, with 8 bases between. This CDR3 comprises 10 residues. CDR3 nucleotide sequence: TGCAGTGCCGGCGGATATGAGCAGTTCTTC. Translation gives CSAGGYEQFF.

The CDR3 DNA reads as TGCGCCAGCAGCAAGGGACAGCGACGCGGGGAGACCCAGTACTTC. It encodes CASSKGQRRGETQYF. The chain has TRBV5-1 and TRBJ2-5; 7 positions match TRBD1. This CDR3 region has 15 residues. The J segment lost 5 bases and the V segment lost 4 bases, leaving 11 bases of the junction unmatched. Germline assignment: CDR1 SGHRS and CDR2 YFSETQ.

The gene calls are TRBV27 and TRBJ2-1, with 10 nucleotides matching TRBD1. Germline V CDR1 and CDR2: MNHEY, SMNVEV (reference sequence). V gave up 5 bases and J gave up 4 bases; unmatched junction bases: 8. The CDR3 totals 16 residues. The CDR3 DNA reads TGTGCCAGCAGTCCTCTACCGGGACAGGGGTACAATGAGCAGTTCTTC. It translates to CASSPLPGQGYNEQFF.

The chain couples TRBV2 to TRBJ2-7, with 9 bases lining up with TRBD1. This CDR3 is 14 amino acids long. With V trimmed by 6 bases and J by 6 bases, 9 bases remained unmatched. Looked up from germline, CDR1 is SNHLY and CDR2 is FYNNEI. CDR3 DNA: TGTGCCAGCAGGGTAATCGGGACAGGGAGCGAGCAGTACTTC. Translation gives CASRVIGTGSEQYF.

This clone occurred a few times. CDR3 nucleotides: TGTGCCAGCAGCAGCGGGACGACTGGAAACACCATATATTTT. The encoded protein is CASSSGTTGNTIYF. The chain is built from TRBV7-2 and TRBJ1-3, with D tentatively TRBD1 (5 bases). The CDR3 spans 14 residues. The V gene lost 5 bases and the J gene lost 2 bases, with 10 bases spanning the gap. Germline V CDR1 and CDR2: SGHTA, FQGNSA. Full variable domain (remainder filled in from reference TRBV7-2 and TRBJ1-3): GAGVSQSPSNKVTEKGKDVELRCDPISGHTALYWYRQSLGQGLEFLIYFQGNSAPDKSGLPSDRFSAERTGGSVSTLTIQRTQQEDSAVYLCASSSGTTGNTIYFGEGSWLTVV.

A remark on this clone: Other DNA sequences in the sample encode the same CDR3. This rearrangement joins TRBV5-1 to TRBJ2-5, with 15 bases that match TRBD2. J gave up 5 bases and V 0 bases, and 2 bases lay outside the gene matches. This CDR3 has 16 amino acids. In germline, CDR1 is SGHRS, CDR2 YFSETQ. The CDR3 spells CASSLGTSGGAETQYF. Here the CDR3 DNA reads TGCGCCAGCAGCTTGGGGACTAGCGGGGGGGCGGAGACCCAGTACTTC. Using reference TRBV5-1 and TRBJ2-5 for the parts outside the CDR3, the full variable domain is KAGVTQTPRYLIKTRGQQVTLSCSPISGHRSVSWYQQTPGQGLQFLFEYFSETQRNKGNFPGRFSGRQFSNSRSEMNVSTLELGDSALYLCASSLGTSGGAETQYFGPGTRLLVL.

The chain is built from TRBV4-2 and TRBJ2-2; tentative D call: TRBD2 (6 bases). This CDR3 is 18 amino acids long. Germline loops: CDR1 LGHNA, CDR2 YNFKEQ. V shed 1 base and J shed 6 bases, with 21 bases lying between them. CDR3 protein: CASSQGSRPGGESGELFF. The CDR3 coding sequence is TGTGCCAGCAGCCAAGGGAGCCGGCCCGGGGGAGAATCCGGGGAGCTGTTTTTT.

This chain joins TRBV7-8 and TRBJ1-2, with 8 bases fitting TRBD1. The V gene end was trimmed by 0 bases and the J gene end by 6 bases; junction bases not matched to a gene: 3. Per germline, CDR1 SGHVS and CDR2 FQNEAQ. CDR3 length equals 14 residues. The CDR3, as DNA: TGTGCCAGCAGCTTAGCCGGGACAGGTGATGGCTACACCTTC. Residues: CASSLAGTGDGYTF. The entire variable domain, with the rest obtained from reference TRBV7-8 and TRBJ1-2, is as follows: GAGVSQSPRYKVAKRGQDVALRCDPISGHVSLFWYQQALGQGPEFLTYFQNEAQLDKSGLPSDRFFAERPEGSVSTLKIQRTQQEDSAVYLCASSLAGTGDGYTFGSGTRLTVV.

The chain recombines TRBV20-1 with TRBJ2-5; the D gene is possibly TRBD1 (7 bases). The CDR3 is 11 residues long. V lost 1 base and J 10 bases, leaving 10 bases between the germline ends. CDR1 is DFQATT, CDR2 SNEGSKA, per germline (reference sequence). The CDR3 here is CSARGQGGQYF. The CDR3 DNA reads TGCAGTGCTAGAGGGCAGGGGGGCCAGTACTTC.

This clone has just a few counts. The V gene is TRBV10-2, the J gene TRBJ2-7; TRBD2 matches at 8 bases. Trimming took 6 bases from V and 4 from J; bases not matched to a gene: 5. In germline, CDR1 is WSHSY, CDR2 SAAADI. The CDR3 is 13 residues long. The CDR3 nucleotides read TGCGCCAGCAGCGGTAGCGGGAATTACGAGCAGTACTTC. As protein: CASSGSGNYEQYF.

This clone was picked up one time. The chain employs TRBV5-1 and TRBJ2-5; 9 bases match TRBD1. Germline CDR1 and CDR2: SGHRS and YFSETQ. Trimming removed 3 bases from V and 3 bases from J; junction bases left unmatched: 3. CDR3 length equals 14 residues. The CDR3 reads CASSSTGGEETQYF. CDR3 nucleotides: TGCGCCAGCAGCTCGACAGGGGGGGAAGAGACCCAGTACTTC.

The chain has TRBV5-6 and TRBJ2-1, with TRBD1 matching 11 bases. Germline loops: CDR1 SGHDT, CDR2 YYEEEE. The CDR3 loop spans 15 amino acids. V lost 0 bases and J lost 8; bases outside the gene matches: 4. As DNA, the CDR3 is TGTGCCAGCAGCTTGGGGGGACAGGGGGTCGATGAGCAGTTCTTC. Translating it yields CASSLGGQGVDEQFF.

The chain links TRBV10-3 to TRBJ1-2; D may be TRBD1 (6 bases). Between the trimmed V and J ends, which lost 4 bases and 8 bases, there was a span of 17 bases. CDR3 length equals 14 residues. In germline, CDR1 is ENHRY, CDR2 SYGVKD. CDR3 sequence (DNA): TGTGCCATCAGTGGAAGGCAGGGGCCTAACGGCTACACCTTC. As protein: CAISGRQGPNGYTF.

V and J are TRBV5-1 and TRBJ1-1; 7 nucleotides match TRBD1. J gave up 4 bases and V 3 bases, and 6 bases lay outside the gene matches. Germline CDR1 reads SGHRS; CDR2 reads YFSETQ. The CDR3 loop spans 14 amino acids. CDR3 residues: CASSSTGESTEAFF. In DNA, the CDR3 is TGCGCCAGCAGCTCTACAGGGGAGTCCACTGAAGCTTTCTTT.

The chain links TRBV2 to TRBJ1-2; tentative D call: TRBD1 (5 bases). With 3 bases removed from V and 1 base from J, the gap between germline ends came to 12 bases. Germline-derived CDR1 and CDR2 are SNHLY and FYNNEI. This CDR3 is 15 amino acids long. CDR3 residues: CASSETRGLNYGYTF. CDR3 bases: TGTGCCAGCAGTGAGACCCGGGGACTTAACTATGGCTACACCTTC. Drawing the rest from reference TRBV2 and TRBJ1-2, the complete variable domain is EPEVTQTPSHQVTQMGQEVILRCVPISNHLYFYWYRQILGQKVEFLVSFYNNEISEKSEIFDDQFSVERPDGSNFTLKIRSTKLEDSAMYFCASSETRGLNYGYTFGSGTRLTVV.

The CDR3, as DNA: TGTGCCAGCAGCAAGGGACAGTCGCGGGGTGAAGCTTTCTTT. Amino acids: CASSKGQSRGEAFF. The chain combines TRBV11-2 with TRBJ1-1; 7 nucleotides line up with TRBD1. The length of the CDR3 is 14 residues. Trimming at V came to 5 bases and at J to 7 bases, leaving 10 bases not matched to a gene. The germline CDR1 and CDR2 sequences are SGHAT and FQNNGV.

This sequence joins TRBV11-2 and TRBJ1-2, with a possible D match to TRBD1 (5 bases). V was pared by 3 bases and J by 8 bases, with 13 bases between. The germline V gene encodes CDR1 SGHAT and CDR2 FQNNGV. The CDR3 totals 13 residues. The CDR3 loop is CASSLGRAEGYTF. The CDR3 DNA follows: TGTGCCAGCAGCTTGGGCAGGGCTGAAGGCTACACCTTC. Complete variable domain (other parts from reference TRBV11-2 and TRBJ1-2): EAGVAQSPRYKIIEKRQSVAFWCNPISGHATLYWYQQILGQGPKLLIQFQNNGVVDDSQLPKDRFSAERLKGVDSTLKIQPAKLEDSAVYLCASSLGRAEGYTFGSGTRLTVV.

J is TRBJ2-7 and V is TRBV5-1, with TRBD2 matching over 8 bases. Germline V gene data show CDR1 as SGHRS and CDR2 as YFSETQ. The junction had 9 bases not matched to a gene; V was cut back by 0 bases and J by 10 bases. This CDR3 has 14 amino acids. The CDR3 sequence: CASSLVAGGGEQYF. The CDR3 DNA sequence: TGCGCCAGCAGCTTGGTTGCGGGGGGCGGAGAACAGTACTTC.

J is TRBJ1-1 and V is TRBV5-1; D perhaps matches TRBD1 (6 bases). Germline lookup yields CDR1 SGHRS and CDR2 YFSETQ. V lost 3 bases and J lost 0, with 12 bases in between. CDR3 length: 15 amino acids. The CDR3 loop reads CASSWDTTLNTEAFF. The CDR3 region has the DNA TGCGCCAGCAGCTGGGACACGACCTTGAACACTGAAGCTTTCTTT.

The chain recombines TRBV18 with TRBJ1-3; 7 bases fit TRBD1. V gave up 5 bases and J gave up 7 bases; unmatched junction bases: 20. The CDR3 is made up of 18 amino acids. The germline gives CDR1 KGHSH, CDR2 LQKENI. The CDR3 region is CASSRDILTGTAVNTIYF. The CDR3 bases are TGTGCCAGCTCAAGAGACATTCTGACCGGGACAGCCGTTAACACCATATATTTT.

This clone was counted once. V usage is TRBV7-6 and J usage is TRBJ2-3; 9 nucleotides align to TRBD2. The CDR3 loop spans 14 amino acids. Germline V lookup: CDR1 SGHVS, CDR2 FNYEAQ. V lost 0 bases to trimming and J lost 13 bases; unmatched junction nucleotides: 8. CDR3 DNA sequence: TGTGCCAGCAGCTTAGCGCTGGCGGGGGGGCCCAAGTATTTT. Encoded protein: CASSLALAGGPKYF.

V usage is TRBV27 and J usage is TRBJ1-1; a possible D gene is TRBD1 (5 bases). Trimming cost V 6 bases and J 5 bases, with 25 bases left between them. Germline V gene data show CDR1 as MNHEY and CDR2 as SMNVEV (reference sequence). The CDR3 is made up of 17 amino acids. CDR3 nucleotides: TGTGCCAGCAGAAGTGGGAGGGCAGGGAGCGGGAAGACTGAAGCTTTCTTT. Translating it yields CASRSGRAGSGKTEAFF.

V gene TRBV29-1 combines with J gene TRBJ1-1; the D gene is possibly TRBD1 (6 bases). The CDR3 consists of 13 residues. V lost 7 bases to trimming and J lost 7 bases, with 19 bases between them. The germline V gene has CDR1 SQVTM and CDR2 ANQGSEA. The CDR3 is CSALAEGVGEAFF. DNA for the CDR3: TGCAGCGCCCTCGCAGAGGGGGTGGGTGAAGCTTTCTTT.

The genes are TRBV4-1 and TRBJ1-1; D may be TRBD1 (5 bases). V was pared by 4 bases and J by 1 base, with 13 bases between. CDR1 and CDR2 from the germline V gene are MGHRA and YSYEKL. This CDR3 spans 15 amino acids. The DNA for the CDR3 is TGCGCCAGCAGCCGAACGATAGACAGGAACACTGAAGCTTTCTTT. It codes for CASSRTIDRNTEAFF.

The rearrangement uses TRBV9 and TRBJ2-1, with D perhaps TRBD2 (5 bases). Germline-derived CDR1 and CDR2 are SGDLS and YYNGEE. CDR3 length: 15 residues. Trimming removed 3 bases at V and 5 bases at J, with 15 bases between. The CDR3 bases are TGTGCCAGCAGCGCCCCCCCGGGGATCAACAATGAGCAGTTCTTC. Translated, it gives CASSAPPGINNEQFF.

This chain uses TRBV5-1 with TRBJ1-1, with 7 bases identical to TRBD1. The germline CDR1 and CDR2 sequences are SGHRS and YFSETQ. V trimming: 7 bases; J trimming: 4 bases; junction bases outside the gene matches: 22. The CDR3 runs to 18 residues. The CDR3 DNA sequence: TGCGCCAGCGGCGGCCACAGGGGCCAATACGAACTGGGCACTGAAGCTTTCTTT. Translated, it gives CASGGHRGQYELGTEAFF.

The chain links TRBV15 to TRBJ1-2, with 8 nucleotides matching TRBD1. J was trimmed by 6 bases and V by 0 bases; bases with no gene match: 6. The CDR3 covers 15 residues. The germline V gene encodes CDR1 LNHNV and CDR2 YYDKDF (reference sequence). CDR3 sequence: CATSRDRGRLHGYTF. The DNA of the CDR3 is TGTGCCACCAGCAGAGACAGGGGGCGCCTCCATGGCTACACCTTC.